Listed below are T cell receptor beta chains from one sample, sequenced in a study of graft-versus-host responses after intestinal transplantation. Measured with immunoSEQ multiplex PCR; TCRdb has only the in-frame clones, and not every one. The data hold 20,000 to 25,000 clones, with 80% to 90% observed a single time. The sample consisted of PBMCs, taken roughly 65 days after intestinal transplantation. These receptors were obtained from a human patient who received an intestinal transplant, so some T cells may come from the graft donor. CDR3s include the opening cysteine and the closing phenylalanine or tryptophan.

TRBJ2-1 | TRBV5-5 | CASSSTSGGAYEQFF
TRBJ1-3 | TRBV19 | CASIIGSSGNTIYF
TRBJ1-1 | TRBV27 | CASSFGSNTEAFF
TRBJ2-3 | TRBV5-8 | CASSLYRGTSTDTQYF
TRBJ2-3 | TRBV6-1 | CASSRLPSTDTQYF
TRBJ2-5 | TRBV9 | CASSATSWQETQYF
TRBJ1-6 | TRBV10-3 | CATPGGHSPLHF
TRBJ1-2 | TRBV27 | CASSPGTGKEGYTF
TRBJ1-1 | TRBV7-2 | CASSLGLRAPRGTEAFF
TRBJ2-3 | TRBV9 | CASGRGAGTDTQYF
TRBJ2-1 | TRBV19 | CASREDSSSYNEQFF
TRBJ1-2 | TRBV6-1 | CASSVSEGQGAWGYTF
TRBJ1-2 | TRBV9 | CASSSTLNYGYTF
TRBJ1-2 | TRBV5-4 | CASSWTGRTGYTF
TRBJ2-2 | TRBV19 | CASSISMWGTGELFF
TRBJ2-7 | TRBV25-1 | CASKPTSGVSYEQYF
TRBJ1-4 | TRBV10-3 | CAISESGHEKLFF
TRBJ2-7 | TRBV13 | CASSARRSGGSYEQYF
TRBJ1-1 | TRBV4-1 | CASSQQGTEAFF
TRBJ1-5 | TRBV27 | CASSLSGVQPQHF
TRBJ2-7 | TRBV7-9 | CASSPRQGKRSYEQYF
TRBJ2-5 | TRBV10-3 | CAISEPKISGTQYF
TRBJ1-5 | TRBV15 | CATSRDRGGKTGNQPQHF
TRBJ2-1 | TRBV2 | CASRDGTSGEVWEFF
TRBJ1-2 | TRBV6-6 | CASSGQGGGYTF
TRBJ1-2 | TRBV10-3 | CAISSYWGGDLHGYTF
TRBJ2-3 | TRBV19 | CASRASGGLSTDTQYF
TRBJ1-3 | TRBV6-5 | CASRTGNTIYF
TRBJ2-7 | TRBV4-3 | CASSQAQASYEQYF
TRBJ1-1 | TRBV18 | CASSPTGTANTEAFF
TRBJ1-1 | TRBV30 | CAWSRGTEAFF
TRBJ2-5 | TRBV7-9 | CASSQYDRGDGEQYF
TRBJ2-1 | TRBV27 | CASSRDISLYNEQFF